This T cell receptor (beta chain) originates from a study of blood T cell repertoires in COVID-19. Looking at the study overall: The origin of the acute and convalescent COVID-19 samples was the United States, Italy and Spain. PBMCs, B-cell-depleted T cells, or T cells were the source of the cDNA or gDNA that made up the material.

Using immunoSEQ multiplex PCR, the repertoire was profiled, and TCRdb retains in-frame clones only, with some absent. The table has around 400,000 clones, 83% seen once. Study members were between about 18 and 89 years old and lived in some 26 US regions. Categorization into cohorts depended on clinical history that participants reported. Germline V gives CDR1 SNHLY, CDR2 FYNNEI. The V and J ends lost 10 bases and 0 bases respectively, with 15 bases between them. The CDR3 sequence is 14 residues long. The receptor's source is a woman between 50 and 59 years old who had recovered from COVID-19. The source material was PBMCs or T cells enriched from blood (not recorded which). The chain is built from TRBV2 and TRBJ1-1; no definite D call. CDR3: CATIRIAMNTEAFF. The DNA of the CDR3 is TGTGCCACTATCCGTATAGCCATGAACACTGAAGCTTTCTTT.